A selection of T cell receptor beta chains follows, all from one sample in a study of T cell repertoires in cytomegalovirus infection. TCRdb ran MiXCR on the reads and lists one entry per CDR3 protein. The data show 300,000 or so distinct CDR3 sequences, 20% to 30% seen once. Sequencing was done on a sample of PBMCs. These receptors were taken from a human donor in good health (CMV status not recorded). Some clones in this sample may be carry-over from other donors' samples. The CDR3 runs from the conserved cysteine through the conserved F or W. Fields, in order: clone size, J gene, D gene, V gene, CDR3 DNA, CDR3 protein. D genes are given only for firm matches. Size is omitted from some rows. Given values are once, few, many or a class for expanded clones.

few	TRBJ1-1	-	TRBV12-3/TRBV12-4	TGTGCCAGCAGTTTAAACGGCCGCGGCGCTGAAGCTTTCTTT	CASSLNGRGAEAFF
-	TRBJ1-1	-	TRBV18	TGTGCCAGCGTAGGAGGGGCGGGGTCGAACACTGAAGCTTTCTTT	CASVGGAGSNTEAFF
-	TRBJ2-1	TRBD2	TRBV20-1	TGCAGTGCTAGCCCGGCGGGGGGGCCCAACAATGAGCAGTTCTTC	CSASPAGGPNNEQFF
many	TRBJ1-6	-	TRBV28	TGTGCCAGCAGGTTCAGGGGTATCTCACCCCTCCACTTT	CASRFRGISPLHF
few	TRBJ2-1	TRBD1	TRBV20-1	TGCAGTGCTAGCCTCTCGGGACAGGGATACAATGAGCAGTTCTTC	CSASLSGQGYNEQFF
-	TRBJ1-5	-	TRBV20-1	TGCAGTGCTAGCAGGGGTATCAATCAGCCCCAGCATTTT	CSASRGINQPQHF
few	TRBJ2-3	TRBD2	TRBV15	TGTGCCACCAGCCGTCGTGCGGGAGCCGCAGATACGCAGTATTTT	CATSRRAGAADTQYF
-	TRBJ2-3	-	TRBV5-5	TGTGCCAGCACCCCGGGGAGGACAGATACGCAGTATTTT	CASTPGRTDTQYF
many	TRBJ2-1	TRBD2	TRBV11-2	TGTGCCAGCAGCTACCTAGCGGGAGACGGAGATGAGCAGTTCTTC	CASSYLAGDGDEQFF
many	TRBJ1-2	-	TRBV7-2	TGTGCCAGCAGCGCCACCCCCGACAGGAGCTATGGCTACACCTTC	CASSATPDRSYGYTF
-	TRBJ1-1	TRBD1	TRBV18	TGTGCCAGCTCTTACAGGGGGCGTGAGACTGAAGCTTTCTTT	CASSYRGRETEAFF
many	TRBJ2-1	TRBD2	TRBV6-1	TGTGCCAGCAGTCGGCGGGAGGGCCCCAATGAGCAGTTCTTC	CASSRREGPNEQFF
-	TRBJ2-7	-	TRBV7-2	TGTGCCAGCAGCCCCGTGGGGGTACCCTACGAGCAGTACTTC	CASSPVGVPYEQYF
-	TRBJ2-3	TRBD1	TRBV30	TGTGCCTGGAGTGTACAGGGGGGCCGCACAGATATGCAGTATTTT	CAWSVQGGRTDMQYF
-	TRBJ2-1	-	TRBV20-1	TGCAGTGCTAGAGATATTGGGGGCAATGAGCAGTTCTTC	CSARDIGGNEQFF
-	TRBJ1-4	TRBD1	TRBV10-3	TGTGCCATCAGTGGGGGACAGGGTTATGAAAAACTGTTTTTT	CAISGGQGYEKLFF
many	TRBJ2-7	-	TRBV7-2	TGTGCCAGCAGCCCCGCCTGGGCTAGATCATACGAGCAGTACTTC	CASSPAWARSYEQYF
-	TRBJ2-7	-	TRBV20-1	TGCAGTGCGGAACCGGGACAATTTTCCGACGAGCAGTACTTC	CSAEPGQFSDEQYF
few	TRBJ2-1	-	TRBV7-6	TGTGCCAGCAGCTTAAACGGGGGCCGGGGGAATGAGCAGTTCTTC	CASSLNGGRGNEQFF
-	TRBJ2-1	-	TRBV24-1	TGTGCCACCAGTGATTTACCTATCGGTGAGCAGTTCTTC	CATSDLPIGEQFF
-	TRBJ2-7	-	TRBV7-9	TGTGCCAGCAGCTTAGTTAGACAGAACCTCTACGAGCAGTACTTC	CASSLVRQNLYEQYF
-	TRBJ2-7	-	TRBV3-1	TGTGCCAGCAGCCAAGACGGAGCCTACGAGCAGTACTTC	CASSQDGAYEQYF
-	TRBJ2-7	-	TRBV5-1	TGCGCCAGCAGCTTGGACAGCGGAAGCTCCTACGAGCAGTACTTC	CASSLDSGSSYEQYF
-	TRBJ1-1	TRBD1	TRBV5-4	TGTGCCAGCAAGGGACAGGAGGGGACTGAAGCTTTCTTT	CASKGQEGTEAFF
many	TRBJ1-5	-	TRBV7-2	TGTGCCAGCAGCTCGACAGCCAATCAGCCCCAGCATTTT	CASSSTANQPQHF
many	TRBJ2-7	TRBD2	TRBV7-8	TGTGCCAGCAGCTTAGTGGCGGGAGGGCCAGGGGAGCAGTACTTC	CASSLVAGGPGEQYF
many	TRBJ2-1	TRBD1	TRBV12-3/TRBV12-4	TGTGCCAGCAGTTTAGGGGACAGTTACAATGAGCAGTTCTTC	CASSLGDSYNEQFF
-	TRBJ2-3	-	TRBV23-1	TGCGCCAGCAGAGTGGTCGGGGGGCGGAGTACAGATACGCAGTATTTT	CASRVVGGRSTDTQYF
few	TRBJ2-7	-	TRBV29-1	TGCAGCGTAGGTGGTCTCTACGAGCAGTACTTC	CSVGGLYEQYF
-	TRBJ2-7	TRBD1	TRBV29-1	TGCAGCGTTGAAGAGCTACAGGGGGGCGAGCAGTACTTC	CSVEELQGGEQYF
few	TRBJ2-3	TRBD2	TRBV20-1	TGCAGTGCTAGCGTGCGGGAGAAGGCAGATACGCAGTATTTT	CSASVREKADTQYF
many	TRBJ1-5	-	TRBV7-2	TGTGCCAGCAGCTTAGGGAGGGGGTCTCCCCAGCCCCAGCATTTT	CASSLGRGSPQPQHF
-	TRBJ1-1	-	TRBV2	TGTGCCAGCAGTGAAAGGCGGTTGAACACTGAAGCTTTCTTT	CASSERRLNTEAFF
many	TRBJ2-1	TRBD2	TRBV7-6	TGTGCCAGCAGCTTATATAGCGGGGTCAACAATGAGCAGTTCTTC	CASSLYSGVNNEQFF
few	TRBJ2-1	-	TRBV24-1	TGTGCCACCCAGGACGCTCTGGGGGCCCCCTACAATGAGCAGTTCTTC	CATQDALGAPYNEQFF
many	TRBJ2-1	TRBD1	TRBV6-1	TGTGCCAGCAGTGAACGGTGGGACAGGGGCAATGAGCAGTTCTTC	CASSERWDRGNEQFF
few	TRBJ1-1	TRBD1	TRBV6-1	TGTGCCAGCAGCTTCTCCGGGACAGGGGGCTCCATGAACACTGAAGCTTTCTTT	CASSFSGTGGSMNTEAFF
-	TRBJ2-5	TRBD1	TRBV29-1	TGCAGCGTGGACAGGGTAGAGACCCAGTACTTC	CSVDRVETQYF
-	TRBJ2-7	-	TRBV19	TGTGCCAGTAGCAAAGTATCGGGGTTGGGCGAGCAGTACTTC	CASSKVSGLGEQYF